This is a list of T cell receptor beta chains from one sample in a study of beta chain features in type 1 diabetes. Clones were sequenced by immunoSEQ multiplex PCR, and TCRdb holds only the in-frame ones, with some missing. The table has about 140,000 clones, 6.9% seen once. The sample consisted of central memory CD4+ T cells from blood. Receptor source: a woman in her twenties or thirties in good health. Each CDR3 is given with its conserved first and last residue.

>TRBV7-2
CASSLVARGRLGNQPQHF
>TRBV28
CASTEYSSYGYTF
>TRBV27
CASSLSQTSGSYEQYF
>TRBV7-2
CASMSSGGETQYF
>TRBV7-8
CASGRGTATTMGEQFF
>TRBV7-2
CASSRRTSGGPNNEQFF
>TRBV25-1
CASSDPSRGSTEAFF
>TRBV6-1
CASTLGAGPLQPQHF
>TRBV4-3
CASSRDRRYNEQFF
>TRBV7-9
CASSLIGGEQYF
>TRBV7-2
CASRGQTMTSTDTQYF
>TRBV28
CASNSGHFRSQPQHF
>TRBV15
CATSRLKLAGGTSGQVRFF
>TRBV29-1
CSAGTGYGGEQYF
>TRBV4-2
CASSQDGTGLGETQYF
>TRBV6-5
CASSSTGMNTEAFF
>TRBV30
CAWRNIRTGRPYGYTF
>TRBV29-1
CSVVLAGRPDTQYF
>TRBV4-2
CASQRVGTDTQYF
>TRBV28
CASSSGGFSNEQFF
>TRBV19
CASSMVRGETQYF
>TRBV7-2
CASSPQGQGARNEQFF
>TRBV7-2
CASSPVGQGGTYEQYF
>TRBV28
CASSTTGLSTDTQYF
>TRBV7-9
CASSTSGANVLTF
>TRBV19
CASSMTGGTGELFF
>TRBV6-1
CASGQGIRGEAFF
>TRBV7-3
CASSFLGGQGINEQFF
>TRBV11-2
CASSLGGSYNEQFF
>TRBV7-2
CASSSPSGRAGGNEQFF
>TRBV15
CATSRDRAGGVYGYTF
>TRBV30
CAWSVQGGWQPQHF
>TRBV6-6
CASSESSRETQYF
>TRBV19
CASKGLAGGGSYNEQFF
>TRBV30
CAWSGGERAFF
>TRBV5-1
CASSVLLAGTTDTQYF
>TRBV28
CASSLGTNYGYTF
>TRBV2
CASSAGTGGHTDTQYF
>TRBV7-3
CASSPDRGPYEQYF
>TRBV19
CASSGQGAAREQYF
>TRBV7-9
CASSKGQGEGGYTF
>TRBV30
CACPGGGEGYTF
>TRBV4-2
CASSLGTGTRSQETQYF
>TRBV4-1
CASSQDGGSYNEQFF
>TRBV15
CATSRATSEETQYF
>TRBV28
CASSLPSRGGLGYTF
>TRBV5-4
CASSQDRAGGVETQYF
>TRBV5-4
CASSSSVGRGRDTQYF
>TRBV28
CASLDGTSGGVEQYF